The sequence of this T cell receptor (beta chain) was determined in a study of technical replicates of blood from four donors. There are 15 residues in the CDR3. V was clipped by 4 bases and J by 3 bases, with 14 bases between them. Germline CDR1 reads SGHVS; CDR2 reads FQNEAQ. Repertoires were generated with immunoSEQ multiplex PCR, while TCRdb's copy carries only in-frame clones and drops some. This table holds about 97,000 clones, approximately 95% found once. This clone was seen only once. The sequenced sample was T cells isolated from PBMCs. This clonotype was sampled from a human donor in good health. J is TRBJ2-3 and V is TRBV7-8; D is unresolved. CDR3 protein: CASSSPHLRTDTQYF. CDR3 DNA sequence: TGTGCCAGCAGCTCGCCGCACTTACGGACAGATACGCAGTATTTT. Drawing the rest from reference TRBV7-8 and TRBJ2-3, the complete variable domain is GAGVSQSPRYKVAKRGQDVALRCDPISGHVSLFWYQQALGQGPEFLTYFQNEAQLDKSGLPSDRFFAERPEGSVSTLKIQRTQQEDSAVYLCASSSPHLRTDTQYFGPGTRLTVL.